Below are 20 T cell receptor beta chains sequenced from a single sample in a study of shared clonotypes between healthy human individuals. CD45RO-negative, CCR7-selected cells formed the naive CD8 fraction, which excluded terminally differentiated effector memory CD45RA+ cells. Data came from immunoSEQ multiplex PCR; TCRdb stores just in-frame clones and leaves some out. The repertoire holds hundreds of thousands of clones, with about 96% as singletons. Sequencing input: naive CD8+ T cells sorted from blood. The receptors come from a woman aged 30 to 39 in good health.

This chain uses TRBV5-1 with TRBJ2-7; TRBD1 matches 8 bases. CDR3 size: 14 residues. Looked up from germline, CDR1 is SGHRS and CDR2 is YFSETQ. The trim removed 3 bases at V and 3 bases at J, leaving 5 bases unmatched. CDR3 sequence: CASSSGQGGYEQYF. The CDR3 DNA reads TGCGCCAGCAGCTCAGGACAGGGAGGCTACGAGCAGTACTTC.

The chain joins TRBV6-1 to TRBJ1-2; a weak D match, TRBD1 (5 bases). This CDR3 has 12 residues. Germline values: CDR1 MNHNS, CDR2 SASEGT. V was pared by 10 bases and J by 7 bases, with 16 bases between. CDR3 in DNA: TGTGCCAACAAACAGGTTTTGGGTGGCTACACCTTC. Its translation is CANKQVLGGYTF.

The chain is built from TRBV7-9 and TRBJ2-7; 14 bases agree with TRBD2. The CDR3 has 17 residues. Trimming took 5 bases from V and 3 from J; bases not matched to a gene: 9. Germline assignment: CDR1 SEHNR and CDR2 FQNEAQ (reference sequence). The CDR3 spells CASSHPYGTSGSYEQYF. The CDR3 DNA reads TGTGCCAGCAGCCATCCGTATGGGACTAGCGGGAGCTACGAGCAGTACTTC.

As for this clone: The junction does not match germline at one end; this may be a read error. V usage is TRBV4-1 and J usage is TRBJ2-6; no clear D. This CDR3 has 18 residues. Per germline, CDR1 MGHRA and CDR2 YSYEKL. This chain's CDR3 is CASSEDAPLSSGANVLTF. DNA for the CDR3: TGCGCCAGCAGCGAAGATGCCCCGTTAAGCTCTGGGGCCAACGTCCTGACTTTC.

The V call is TRBV11-3, the J call TRBJ2-1, with TRBD2 identical over 9 bases. J gave up 7 bases and V 1 base, and 8 bases lay outside the gene matches. This CDR3 is 16 amino acids long. Germline V gives CDR1 SGHNT, CDR2 YENEEA. In DNA form, the CDR3 reads TGTGCCAGCAGCTTAGTTGGCGGGAGGGCCGGGAATGAGCAGTTCTTC. Its translation: CASSLVGGRAGNEQFF.

The rearrangement uses TRBV5-6 and TRBJ2-7; 10 positions agree with TRBD1. This CDR3 comprises 13 residues. CDR1 is SGHDT and CDR2 is YYEEEE in the germline V gene. V dropped 3 bases and J dropped 3; count of bases not matched to a gene: 0. The chain's CDR3 is CASSWDRGYEQYF. The CDR3 nucleotides read TGTGCCAGCAGCTGGGACAGGGGCTACGAGCAGTACTTC.

This chain uses TRBV28 with TRBJ2-1; 7 bases match TRBD1. Germline CDR1 and CDR2: MDHEN and SYDVKM. The CDR3 spans 18 residues. V dropped 0 bases and J dropped 5; count of bases not matched to a gene: 13. CDR3 sequence: CASSLWRGGGGPNNEQFF. CDR3 nucleotides: TGTGCCAGCAGTTTATGGAGAGGGGGCGGCGGGCCCAACAATGAGCAGTTCTTC.

This chain links TRBV5-6 with TRBJ1-1; D gene ambiguous. Germline V gene lookup returns CDR1 SGHDT and CDR2 YYEEEE. Trimming left V 2 bases short and J 4 bases short, with 9 bases between. The CDR3 runs to 13 residues. CDR3 amino acids: CASSFDSVTEAFF. DNA of the CDR3: TGTGCCAGCAGCTTCGATAGTGTCACTGAAGCTTTCTTT.

The V gene is TRBV4-1, the J gene TRBJ2-7, with D unclear. Per germline, CDR1 MGHRA and CDR2 YSYEKL. The CDR3 consists of 17 residues. With 1 base removed from V and 3 bases from J, the gap between germline ends came to 19 bases. The CDR3 protein is CASSQVLKVGRNYEQYF. CDR3 nucleotides: TGCGCCAGCAGCCAAGTCCTTAAGGTGGGCAGAAACTACGAGCAGTACTTC.

This chain uses TRBV1 with TRBJ2-7; TRBD2, as called in the table, went unchecked against the DNA. TRBV1 is reported as a pseudogene. The CDR3 runs to 15 residues. CDR3 sequence (DNA): TGCACCAGCAGCCAAGATAGAGCGGACTACTACGAGCAGTACTTC. Translated: CTSSQDRADYYEQYF.

The chain joins TRBV11-2 to TRBJ1-2; 9 bases agree with TRBD1. The junction had 9 bases not matched to a gene; V was cut back by 2 bases and J by 8 bases. The germline V gene has CDR1 SGHAT and CDR2 FQNNGV. CDR3 length: 15 amino acids. CDR3 in amino acids: CASSLSAGTGRGYTF. The DNA for the CDR3 is TGTGCCAGCAGCTTAAGCGCGGGGACAGGGAGGGGCTACACCTTC. Supplemented by reference TRBV11-2 and TRBJ1-2, the full variable domain reads EAGVAQSPRYKIIEKRQSVAFWCNPISGHATLYWYQQILGQGPKLLIQFQNNGVVDDSQLPKDRFSAERLKGVDSTLKIQPAKLEDSAVYLCASSLSAGTGRGYTFGSGTRLTVV.

The J gene is TRBJ2-7, the V gene TRBV6-5; 13 nucleotides match TRBD2. Germline CDR1 reads MNHEY; CDR2 reads SVGAGI. The CDR3 has 15 amino acids. The V and J ends lost 7 bases and 9 bases, in that order; junction bases with no gene match: 12. This chain's CDR3 is CASIQLAGGPVRQYF. In DNA, the CDR3 is TGTGCCAGCATTCAACTAGCGGGAGGGCCCGTAAGGCAGTACTTC.

The genes are TRBV6-6 and TRBJ1-1; 9 positions match TRBD1. The CDR3 is 13 amino acids. In germline, CDR1 is MNHNY, CDR2 SVGAGI (reference sequence). With 6 bases clipped from V and 3 bases from J, the junction kept 2 bases outside the gene matches. The CDR3 bases are TGTGCCAGCAGACAGGGGGCAGACACTGAAGCTTTCTTT. The encoded protein is CASRQGADTEAFF.

V and J are TRBV28 and TRBJ2-7; D remains ambiguous. The CDR3 has 13 amino acids. Trimming took off 7 bases at V and 3 bases at J, with 13 bases between the two ends. Germline V gene lookup returns CDR1 MDHEN and CDR2 SYDVKM. CDR3 DNA: TGTGCCAGCACCGTCGGTGGGGTCTACGAGCAGTACTTC. Translating it yields CASTVGGVYEQYF.

This CDR3 reads CASSASSGRRQETQYF. Written as DNA, the CDR3 is TGTGCCAGCAGTGCCTCGTCAGGACGGCGGCAAGAGACCCAGTACTTC. The gene calls are TRBV25-1 and TRBJ2-5; no firm D call. The CDR3 length is 16 residues. Trimming cost V 4 bases and J 2 bases, with 17 bases left between them. The germline gives CDR1 MGHDK, CDR2 SYGVNS.

The chain recombines TRBV4-1 with TRBJ1-2; unclear D gene. Per germline, CDR1 MGHRA and CDR2 YSYEKL. CDR3 size: 14 residues. With 8 bases removed from V and 7 bases from J, the gap between germline ends came to 20 bases. CDR3 sequence: CASAPRYGDPGYTF. The CDR3 nucleotides read TGCGCCAGCGCCCCAAGATATGGGGATCCTGGCTACACCTTC.

This chain joins TRBV25-1 and TRBJ2-1; D is undetermined. Trimming pared 7 bases from V and 2 bases from J, leaving 12 bases between. Germline loops: CDR1 MGHDK, CDR2 SYGVNS. CDR3 size: 14 residues. CDR3 nucleotides: TGTGCCAGCAACCAGGAAGGTACCTACAATGAGCAGTTCTTC. Amino acids: CASNQEGTYNEQFF.

CDR3 coding DNA: TGTGCCAGCAGCTCATCAGCTAGCGGGGTCCCCTACGAGCAGTACTTC. Its translation: CASSSSASGVPYEQYF. The chain employs TRBV5-4 and TRBJ2-7, with TRBD2 identical over 9 bases. CDR3 length equals 16 residues. The V segment lost 3 bases and the J segment 2 bases; nucleotides outside the gene matches: 9. Germline CDR1 is SGHNT and CDR2 is YYREEE (reference sequence).

The J gene is TRBJ2-5, the V gene TRBV25-1; 7 positions match TRBD2. From germline, CDR1 is MGHDK and CDR2 SYGVNS. The CDR3 loop spans 15 amino acids. The V segment lost 1 base and the J segment 4 bases; nucleotides outside the gene matches: 6. The CDR3 reads CASSEFGRGGETQYF. The CDR3 bases are TGTGCCAGCAGTGAATTCGGCCGCGGGGGAGAGACCCAGTACTTC.

As DNA, the CDR3 is TGTGCCAGCAGTGACCGGAGGAGTGGCTACACCTTC. Translated, it gives CASSDRRSGYTF. This chain connects TRBV2 to TRBJ1-2; D gene ambiguous. The CDR3 covers 12 residues. Germline values: CDR1 SNHLY, CDR2 FYNNEI. V lost 3 bases to trimming and J lost 7 bases, with 9 bases between them. The full variable domain, rest sourced from reference TRBV2 and TRBJ1-2, is EPEVTQTPSHQVTQMGQEVILRCVPISNHLYFYWYRQILGQKVEFLVSFYNNEISEKSEIFDDQFSVERPDGSNFTLKIRSTKLEDSAMYFCASSDRRSGYTFGSGTRLTVV.